Here is one T cell receptor (beta chain) with its context. Antigen unknown. The data belong to a study of beta chain features in type 1 diabetes. Study-wide background: Patients looked much like healthy donors when it came to age, gender and cell yields.

Trimming pared 6 bases from V and 0 bases from J, leaving 20 bases between. Germline V lookup: CDR1 SQVTM, CDR2 ANQGSEA. The CDR3 is 16 amino acids. Reverse transcription of all isolated RNA meant that expressed TCRB transcripts were sequenced. Sequencing was performed with immunoSEQ multiplex PCR; in TCRdb, only in-frame clones are kept and a portion is missing. The sample comprises 150,000 to 190,000 clones, approximately 12% of which are singletons, and around 2.1% rests with the top ten. Study conclusions and caveats: VDJ junctions in type 1 diabetes patients carried more deletions and fewer insertions. Sequencing used cDNA, and cells with high TCR expression could therefore be over-represented.

The TCR originated in a man aged 18 to 29 in good health. The chain is built from TRBV29-1 and TRBJ1-2; the D is unclear. Sequenced input: central memory CD4+ T cells from blood. CDR3 coding DNA: TGCAGCGTCCTCTGGGCCAAATGGCAAGCTAACTATGGCTACACCTTC. Its translation: CSVLWAKWQANYGYTF.